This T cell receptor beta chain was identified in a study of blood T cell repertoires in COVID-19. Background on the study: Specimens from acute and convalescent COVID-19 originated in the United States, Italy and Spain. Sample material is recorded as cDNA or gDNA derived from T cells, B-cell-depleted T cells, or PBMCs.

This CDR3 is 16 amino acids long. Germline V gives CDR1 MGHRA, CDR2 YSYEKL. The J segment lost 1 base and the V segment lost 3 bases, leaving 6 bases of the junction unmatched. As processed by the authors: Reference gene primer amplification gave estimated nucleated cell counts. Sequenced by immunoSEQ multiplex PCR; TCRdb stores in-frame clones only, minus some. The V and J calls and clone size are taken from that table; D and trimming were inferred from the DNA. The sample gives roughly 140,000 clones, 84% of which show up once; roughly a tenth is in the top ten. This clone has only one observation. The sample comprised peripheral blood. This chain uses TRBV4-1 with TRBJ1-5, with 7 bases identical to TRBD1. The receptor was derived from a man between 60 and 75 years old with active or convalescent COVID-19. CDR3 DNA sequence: TGCGCCAGCAGCCAGCCGGGACAGCTAAGCAATCAGCCCCAGCATTTT. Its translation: CASSQPGQLSNQPQHF.